The T cell receptor beta chain described here comes from a study of T cell repertoires in cytomegalovirus infection. Worth noting for this clonotype: Its specificity is not known.

The V segment lost 6 bases and the J segment 5 bases; nucleotides outside the gene matches: 12. Germline V gene data show CDR1 as SEHNR and CDR2 as FQNEAQ (reference sequence). The CDR3 runs to 15 residues. TCRdb reanalysed the reads using MiXCR and keeps one entry per CDR3 protein. The profile shows a few hundred thousand distinct CDR3 sequences, roughly 29% of them singletons. The sequencing here drew on cultured PBMCs, taken from culture after CMV antigen stimulation. The chain links TRBV7-9 to TRBJ2-5, with TRBD2 matching over 7 bases. The sequence derives from a human donor in good health (CMV status not recorded). Some clones in this sample may be carry-over from other donors' samples. The CDR3 DNA reads TGTGCCAGCAGTTCCCCGGGGAGCGGGGAGGAGACCCAGTACTTC. Amino acids: CASSSPGSGEETQYF.